This T cell receptor beta chain was recovered during a study of T cell responses to AZD1222 COVID-19 vaccine. Overall study findings and caveats: Females made up more of the donors, who were largely white British, and clonal diversity may have come out too low. Of the AZD1222 recipients, only 5 or 6 were seropositive at baseline. Spike-wide coverage was observed for vaccine-associated CD4 TCRs, with dominant responses at 160-218 and 743-854.

Profiling relied on immunoSEQ multiplex PCR, and the TCRdb table lists in-frame clones only, not all of them. The repertoire holds 150,000 to 200,000 clones, with about 94% as singletons. Note on this clone: Its cognate antigen is unknown.

The sequence was obtained from an adult in good health. The specimen was peripheral blood, collected on day 0 of AZD1222 vaccination.

CDR3 DNA sequence: TGTGCCAGTAGTATCTCACAAGGCCACCAAGAGACCCAGTACTTC. This codes for CASSISQGHQETQYF. The chain carries TRBV19 and TRBJ2-5; D not certain. The CDR3 is 15 residues long. Trimming removed 3 bases from V and 0 bases from J, with 11 bases in between. CDR1 and CDR2 from the germline V gene are LNHDA and SQIVND (reference sequence).